The 25 T cell receptor beta chains in this list originate from one sample, sequenced in a study of T cells after yellow fever vaccination. TCRdb processed the 5' RACE reads anew with MiXCR; each CDR3 protein has one entry. The profile shows about 500,000 distinct CDR3 sequences, roughly 17% of them singletons. The starting material was PBMCs, obtained around 5 days after the first yellow fever vaccination. Receptors originate from a man aged 18 to 29 who received the YFV17D yellow fever vaccine.

The genes are TRBV15 and TRBJ2-1; 11 bases are a match to TRBD1. Germline V gene sequence: CDR1 LNHNV, CDR2 YYDKDF (reference sequence). Trimming took 5 bases from V and 7 from J; bases not matched to a gene: 10. CDR3 length: 16 amino acids. The CDR3 reads CATSGLGQGVLNEQFF. CDR3 coding DNA: TGTGCCACCAGCGGGTTGGGACAGGGGGTTCTTAATGAGCAGTTCTTC.

This clonotype was seen at least ten times. The gene calls are TRBV12-3 or TRBV12-4 and TRBJ1-5; D not resolved. The CDR3 totals 14 residues. V was trimmed by 2 bases and J by 4 bases, leaving 9 bases between them. CDR3 amino acids: CASSLSGRNQPQHF. The CDR3 bases are TGTGCCAGCAGTTTAAGTGGTAGGAATCAGCCCCAGCATTTT.

The chain carries TRBV7-6 and TRBJ2-1; D might be TRBD2 (6 bases). The CDR3 spans 17 residues. Trimming removed 1 base at V and 5 bases at J, with 18 bases between. The germline V gene has CDR1 SGHVS and CDR2 FNYEAQ. CDR3 amino acids: CASSLDRRETRNNEQFF. The DNA for the CDR3 is TGTGCCAGCAGCTTAGATCGTAGAGAGACTAGAAACAATGAGCAGTTCTTC.

This chain uses TRBV11-2 with TRBJ2-1; 8 bases line up with TRBD2. The CDR3 spans 15 residues. Germline V gene sequence: CDR1 SGHAT, CDR2 FQNNGV. Trimming removed 5 bases from V and 5 bases from J; junction bases left unmatched: 8. The CDR3 DNA is TGTGCCAGCAGCCCCGGGGGGGGCAGGGACAATGAGCAGTTCTTC. Its protein product is CASSPGGGRDNEQFF.

In its sample, this clonotype was seen a few times. The chain couples TRBV7-9 to TRBJ2-2; TRBD1 aligns across 7 bases. The CDR3 spans 15 residues. J was trimmed by 7 bases and V by 4 bases; bases with no gene match: 9. Germline CDR1 SEHNR, CDR2 FQNEAQ (reference sequence). The chain's CDR3 is CASSSRTGEGGELFF. The CDR3 DNA reads as TGTGCCAGCAGCTCACGGACAGGAGAAGGCGGGGAGCTGTTTTTT.

The chain links TRBV7-9 to TRBJ2-1; the D is unclear. Germline CDR1 reads SEHNR; CDR2 reads FQNEAQ (reference sequence). The CDR3 spans 13 residues. V was clipped by 4 bases and J by 8 bases, with 12 bases between them. The CDR3 here is CASSSPSGHEQFF. As DNA, the CDR3 is TGTGCCAGCAGCTCCCCGAGTGGACATGAGCAGTTCTTC. Combining the CDR3 with reference TRBV7-9 and TRBJ2-1 gives the whole variable domain DTGVSQNPRHKITKRGQNVTFRCDPISEHNRLYWYRQTLGQGPEFLTYFQNEAQLEKSRLLSDRFSAERPKGSFSTLEIQRTEQGDSAMYLCASSSPSGHEQFFGPGTRLTVL.

The chain is built from TRBV7-8 and TRBJ2-7; 7 positions agree with TRBD1. The CDR3 sequence is 13 residues long. Germline-derived CDR1 and CDR2 are SGHVS and FQNEAQ. The J segment lost 2 bases and the V segment lost 6 bases, leaving 4 bases of the junction unmatched. The CDR3 bases are TGTGCCAGCAGGAAGGGGGCCACCTACGAGCAGTACTTC. This sequence encodes CASRKGATYEQYF.

This clonotype was counted only a few times. The V call is TRBV25-1, the J call TRBJ2-5; 7 bases fit TRBD2. CDR1 is MGHDK, CDR2 SYGVNS, per germline. The V and J ends lost 1 base and 1 base, in that order; junction bases with no gene match: 6. The CDR3 is 16 residues long. CDR3 loop: CASSELLTGGQETQYF. The CDR3, as DNA: TGTGCCAGCAGTGAATTATTAACGGGGGGCCAAGAGACCCAGTACTTC.

This chain connects TRBV4-3 to TRBJ1-1; D might be TRBD1 (5 bases). V lost 0 bases, J lost 7 bases, and 15 bases lay in between. Per germline, CDR1 LGHNA and CDR2 YSLEER. The CDR3 spans 15 residues. The CDR3 reads CASSQDSGGTVEAFF. The CDR3 DNA reads TGCGCCAGCAGCCAAGATAGTGGGGGGACGGTTGAAGCTTTCTTT.

There are a few counts of this clonotype. J is TRBJ1-1 and V is TRBV3-1; possible D gene TRBD1, 5 bases. The germline CDR1 and CDR2 sequences are LGHDT and YNNKEL (reference sequence). The V gene lost 2 bases and the J gene lost 6 bases, with 10 bases spanning the gap. This CDR3 has 13 residues. CDR3 nucleotide sequence: TGTGCCAGCAGCCAAAGCGGGGGAGCTGAAGCTTTCTTT. Its translation: CASSQSGGAEAFF.

This clonotype came up a few times. This chain joins TRBV28 and TRBJ1-2; 11 nucleotides align to TRBD1. The trim removed 6 bases at V and 6 bases at J, leaving 15 bases unmatched. Germline V gene lookup returns CDR1 MDHEN and CDR2 SYDVKM. There are 17 residues in the CDR3. This CDR3 reads CASSPDRGRVSAHGYTF. The DNA of the CDR3 is TGTGCCAGCAGCCCGGACAGGGGGCGCGTATCGGCCCATGGCTACACCTTC.

This clonotype turned up a few times. The chain is built from TRBV5-1 and TRBJ2-2; 10 nucleotides align to TRBD1. Germline trimming cut 1 base from V and 4 bases from J; bases unmatched to any gene: 4. This CDR3 has 16 residues. Germline assignment: CDR1 SGHRS and CDR2 YFSETQ. Here the CDR3 reads CASSLRQGAPTGELFF. In DNA form, the CDR3 reads TGCGCCAGCAGCTTGAGACAGGGGGCCCCCACCGGGGAGCTGTTTTTT.

The V call is TRBV4-2, the J call TRBJ2-2, with a tentative D call TRBD1 (7 bases). This CDR3 has 14 residues. V was shortened by 3 bases and J by 6 bases, with 11 bases between the two germline ends. CDR1 and CDR2 from the germline V gene are LGHNA and YNFKEQ. The CDR3 protein is CASSQARGAGELFF. The CDR3 DNA reads TGTGCCAGCAGCCAGGCCAGGGGGGCCGGGGAGCTGTTTTTT.

This clonotype was detected a few times. V gene TRBV7-3 combines with J gene TRBJ1-2; maybe TRBD1 (6 bases). Deletions cut 5 bases from V and 4 bases from J, with 17 bases between. The V gene's germline CDR1 is SGHTA and CDR2 FQGTGA. CDR3 size: 15 residues. The CDR3 sequence is CASSPVGGSSYGYTF. The CDR3 DNA is TGTGCCAGCAGCCCGGTAGGGGGTTCAAGCTATGGCTACACCTTC.

The CDR3 sequence is CSARGISNTGELFF. CDR3 nucleotide sequence: TGCAGTGCTAGAGGCATCTCGAACACCGGGGAGCTGTTTTTT. The chain couples TRBV20-1 to TRBJ2-2; D gene uncertain. V dropped 1 base and J dropped 0 bases, with 6 bases sitting between them. CDR3 length: 14 amino acids. Germline V lookup: CDR1 DFQATT, CDR2 SNEGSKA (reference sequence).

CDR3 region: CASSPGHGSHEQYV. The CDR3 nucleotides read TGTGCCAGCAGCCCCGGGCATGGGTCCCACGAGCAGTACGTC. The rearrangement links TRBV4-2 to TRBJ2-7, with no clear D. Germline assignment: CDR1 LGHNA and CDR2 YNFKEQ. Trimming removed 4 bases from V and 5 bases from J, with 15 bases in between. This CDR3 region has 14 residues.

V usage is TRBV12-3 or TRBV12-4 and J usage is TRBJ1-1; the D is unclear. V was cut by 7 bases and J by 1 base, with 16 bases left in between. This CDR3 has 15 amino acids. CDR3: CASTPRWSGNTEAFF. In DNA, the CDR3 is TGTGCCAGCACTCCTCGATGGTCGGGGAACACTGAAGCTTTCTTT.

This clonotype was picked up a small number of times. This chain links TRBV5-5 with TRBJ2-1, with D perhaps matching TRBD1 or TRBD2 (5 bases each). Trimming took off 1 base at V and 10 bases at J, with 15 bases between the two ends. The CDR3 loop spans 14 amino acids. Germline V gives CDR1 SGHKS, CDR2 YYEKEE (reference sequence). In DNA form, the CDR3 reads TGTGCCAGCAGCTTGCTGGGGGAGAATCGAGAGCAGTTCTTC. Protein product: CASSLLGENREQFF.

This chain connects TRBV20-1 to TRBJ2-1, with D tentatively TRBD2 (6 bases). CDR3 size: 14 residues. Trimming pared 2 bases from V and 5 bases from J, leaving 13 bases between. The germline V gene encodes CDR1 DFQATT and CDR2 SNEGSKA (reference sequence). CDR3 in DNA: TGCAGTGCTAGAATGGTAGCGGCACACAATGAGCAGTTCTTC. Amino acids: CSARMVAAHNEQFF.

The gene calls are TRBV19 and TRBJ2-3; TRBD2 might be the D (5 bases). This CDR3 has 11 amino acids. Germline V lookup: CDR1 LNHDA, CDR2 SQIVND (reference sequence). Trimming pared 6 bases from V and 5 bases from J, leaving 6 bases between. The CDR3 DNA reads as TGTGCCAGTAGACGGGGAGATACGCAGTATTTT. Its protein is CASRRGDTQYF. Filled out from reference TRBV19 and TRBJ2-3, the complete variable domain reads DGGITQSPKYLFRKEGQNVTLSCEQNLNHDAMYWYRQDPGQGLRLIYYSQIVNDFQKGDIAEGYSVSREKKESFPLTVTSAQKNPTAFYLCASRRGDTQYFGPGTRLTVL.

This clonotype was detected a few times. The CDR3 nucleotides are TGTGCCAGCAGCGTAGGAGCGGAGAACACTGAAGCTTTCTTT. Residues: CASSVGAENTEAFF. The J gene is TRBJ1-1, the V gene TRBV9, with no clear D. CDR3 length: 14 residues. The germline V gene encodes CDR1 SGDLS and CDR2 YYNGEE. V gave up 0 bases and J gave up 1 base, with 7 bases separating them.

This clonotype has only a few counts. V and J are TRBV27 and TRBJ1-1; TRBD1 is a possible D gene (5 bases). Trimming stripped 4 bases from V and 2 bases from J, with 11 bases between. The germline V gene encodes CDR1 MNHEY and CDR2 SMNVEV (reference sequence). The length of the CDR3 is 14 residues. The CDR3 DNA reads as TGTGCCAGCAGTTCTAGGGGAAGAAACACTGAAGCTTTCTTT. Protein: CASSSRGRNTEAFF.

V is TRBV11-2 and J is TRBJ1-1; 7 bases match TRBD1. Germline-derived CDR1 and CDR2 are SGHAT and FQNNGV. V shed 5 bases and J 1 base; nucleotides not matched to a gene: 7. CDR3 size: 15 residues. The CDR3 here is CASSTHRGSNTEAFF. CDR3 DNA sequence: TGTGCCAGCAGCACCCACAGGGGCTCGAACACTGAAGCTTTCTTT.

The CDR3 DNA is TGCGCCAGCAGCGACGGGACTAGCGGGGGGAAGACCCAGTACTTC. This encodes CASSDGTSGGKTQYF. The chain carries TRBV5-1 and TRBJ2-5, with TRBD2 matching 15 bases. V dropped 4 bases and J dropped 6; count of bases not matched to a gene: 4. Germline CDR1 is SGHRS and CDR2 is YFSETQ. The CDR3 loop spans 15 amino acids.

This clonotype was observed many times. V is TRBV20-1 and J is TRBJ1-2, with D hard to call. Looked up from germline, CDR1 is DFQATT and CDR2 is SNEGSKA (reference sequence). Trimming pared 6 bases from V and 2 bases from J, leaving 13 bases between. CDR3 length: 13 residues. The CDR3 sequence: CSAMGGGNYGYTF. The CDR3 DNA reads as TGCAGTGCCATGGGAGGTGGGAACTATGGCTACACCTTC.